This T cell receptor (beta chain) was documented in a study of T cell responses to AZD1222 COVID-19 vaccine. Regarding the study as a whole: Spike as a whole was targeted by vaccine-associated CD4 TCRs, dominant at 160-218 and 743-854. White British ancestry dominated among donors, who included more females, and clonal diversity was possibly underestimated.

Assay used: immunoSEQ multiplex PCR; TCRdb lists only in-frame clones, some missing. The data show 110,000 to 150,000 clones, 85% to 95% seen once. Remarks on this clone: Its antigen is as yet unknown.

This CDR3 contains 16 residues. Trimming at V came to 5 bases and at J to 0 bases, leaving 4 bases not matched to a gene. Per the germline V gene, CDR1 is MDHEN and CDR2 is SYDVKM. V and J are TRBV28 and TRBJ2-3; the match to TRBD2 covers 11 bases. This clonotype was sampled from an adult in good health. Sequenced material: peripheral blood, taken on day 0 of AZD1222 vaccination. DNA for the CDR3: TGTGCCAGCAGTCTAGCGGGGGGATATAGCACAGATACGCAGTATTTT. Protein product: CASSLAGGYSTDTQYF.